This entry is about one TCR beta chain. Its target is not known. Profiled with immunoSEQ multiplex PCR; TCRdb holds only in-frame clones, not every one. The repertoire includes 2 million to 2.5 million clones, more than 85% of them detected once, and roughly 1.7% sits in the top ten. This entry is derived from a study of shared clonotypes between healthy human individuals. General observations from the study: Owing to a small donor count, the genetic and exposure-history diversity represented was limited. In a few donors, around 5% of naive CD4 clonotypes appeared in common.

CD8 cells regarded as naive lacked CD45RO, were positively chosen for CCR7, and omitted terminally differentiated effector memory CD45RA+ cells. Germline V CDR1 and CDR2: ENHRY, SYGVKD. The CDR3 runs 17 residues. The J segment lost 5 bases and the V segment lost 4 bases, leaving 17 bases of the junction unmatched. This chain links TRBV10-3 with TRBJ2-7, with 7 positions matching TRBD1. The sequenced sample was naive CD8+ T cells from PBMCs. The clonotype originates from a young man in good health. Some clones in this sample may be carry-over from other donors' samples. Written as DNA, the CDR3 is TGTGCCATCAGTGGCGCCTTTCAGACAGGGCTCAAGAACGAGCAGTACTTC. This gives the protein CAISGAFQTGLKNEQYF.